Listed here are 3 T cell receptor beta chains from one sample, sequenced in a study of beta chain features in type 1 diabetes. Reverse transcribing all isolated RNA meant expressed TCRB transcripts were sequenced. Method: immunoSEQ multiplex PCR; TCRdb's copy keeps in-frame clones and lacks some. The sample lists more than 350,000 clones; about an eighth were seen once. What was sequenced was naive CD4+ T cells from blood. These TCRs come from a woman under 30 in good health.

The chain links TRBV4-3 to TRBJ2-1, with D maybe TRBD1 (5 bases). The length of the CDR3 is 13 residues. Trimming took off 4 bases at V and 5 bases at J, with 9 bases between the two ends. From germline, CDR1 is LGHNA and CDR2 YSLEER. The CDR3 loop is CASSLTENNEQFF. For the CDR3, the DNA is TGCGCCAGCAGCCTGACAGAGAACAATGAGCAGTTCTTC.

This clone was found a few times. This sequence joins TRBV18 and TRBJ2-5; 7 nucleotides agree with TRBD1. Germline CDR1 is KGHSH and CDR2 is LQKENI. The length of the CDR3 is 14 residues. The junction had 5 bases not matched to a gene; V was cut back by 2 bases and J by 5 bases. CDR3 nucleotides: TGTGCCAGCTCACCAAAAGGGGGCCGGGAGACCCAGTACTTC. It translates to CASSPKGGRETQYF.

V is TRBV19 and J is TRBJ2-7; 11 nucleotides agree with TRBD2. V lost 4 bases and J lost 4; bases outside the gene matches: 3. The germline gives CDR1 LNHDA, CDR2 SQIVND (reference sequence). The CDR3 is 14 residues long. Here the CDR3 reads CASSTSGGRYEQYF. The CDR3 DNA is TGTGCCAGTAGTACTAGCGGGGGGAGATACGAGCAGTACTTC.